The following is a T cell receptor beta chain sequence with its context. Libraries were prepared by immunoSEQ multiplex PCR; TCRdb keeps only in-frame clonotypes and omits some of them. The profile shows 40,000 to 50,000 clones, 70% to 80% of them singletons. The treatment is: preoperative locoregional IRX-2 cytokine immunotherapy. This phase Ib study tested locoregional IRX-2 cytokine immunotherapy given before surgery. This sample is part of a study of preoperative IRX-2 immunotherapy in early breast cancer. Germline V gene sequence: CDR1 SGHVT, CDR2 SQSDAQ. With 5 bases clipped from V and 2 bases from J, the junction kept 6 bases outside the gene matches. The CDR3 loop spans 15 amino acids.

This material consisted of tumor tissue, taken after IRX-2 immunotherapy. The V gene is TRBV7-4, the J gene TRBJ2-1; 7 positions agree with TRBD1. This clonotype was obtained from a human donor with breast cancer. The CDR3, as DNA: TGTGCCAGCAGCCAACCCGGGACAGCCTACAATGAGCAGTTCTTC. This translates into CASSQPGTAYNEQFF. Supplemented by reference TRBV7-4 and TRBJ2-1, the full variable domain reads GAGVSQSPRYKVAKRGRDVALRCDSISGHVTLYWYRQTLGQGSEVLTYSQSDAQRDKSGRPSGRFSAERPERSVSTLKIQRTEQGDSAVYLCASSQPGTAYNEQFFGPGTRLTVL.